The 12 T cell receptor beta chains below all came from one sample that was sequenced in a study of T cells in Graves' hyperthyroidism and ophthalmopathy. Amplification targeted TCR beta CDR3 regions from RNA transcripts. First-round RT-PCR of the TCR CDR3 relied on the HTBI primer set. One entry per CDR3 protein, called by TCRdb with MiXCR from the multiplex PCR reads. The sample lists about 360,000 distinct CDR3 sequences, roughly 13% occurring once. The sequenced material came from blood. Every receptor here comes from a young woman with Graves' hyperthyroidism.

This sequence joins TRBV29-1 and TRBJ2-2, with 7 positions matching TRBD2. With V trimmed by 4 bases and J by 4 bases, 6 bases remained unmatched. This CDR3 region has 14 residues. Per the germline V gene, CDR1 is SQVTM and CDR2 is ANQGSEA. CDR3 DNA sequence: TGCAGCGTTGTGGGGGGGGTGGGCACCGGGGAGCTGTTTTTT. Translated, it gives CSVVGGVGTGELFF.

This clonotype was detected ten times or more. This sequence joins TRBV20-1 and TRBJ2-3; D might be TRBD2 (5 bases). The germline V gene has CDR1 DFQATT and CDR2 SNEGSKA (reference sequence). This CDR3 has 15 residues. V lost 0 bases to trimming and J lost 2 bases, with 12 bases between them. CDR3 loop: CSARDDQRYTDTQYF. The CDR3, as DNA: TGCAGTGCTAGAGATGACCAGCGGTACACAGATACGCAGTATTTT.

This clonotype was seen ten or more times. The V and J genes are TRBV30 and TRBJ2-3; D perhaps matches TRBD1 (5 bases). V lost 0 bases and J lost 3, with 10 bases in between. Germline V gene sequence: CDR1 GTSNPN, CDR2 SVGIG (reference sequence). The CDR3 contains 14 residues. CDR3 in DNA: TGTGCCTGGAGTGTCAGTAGGGGAACAGATACGCAGTATTTT. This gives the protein CAWSVSRGTDTQYF.

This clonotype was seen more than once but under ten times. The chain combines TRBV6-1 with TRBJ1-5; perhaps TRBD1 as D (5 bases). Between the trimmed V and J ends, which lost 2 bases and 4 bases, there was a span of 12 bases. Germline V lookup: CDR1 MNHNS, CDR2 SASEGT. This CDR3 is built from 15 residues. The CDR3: CASSERRDGNQPQHF. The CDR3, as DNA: TGTGCCAGCAGTGAAAGGCGGGACGGAAATCAGCCCCAGCATTTT.

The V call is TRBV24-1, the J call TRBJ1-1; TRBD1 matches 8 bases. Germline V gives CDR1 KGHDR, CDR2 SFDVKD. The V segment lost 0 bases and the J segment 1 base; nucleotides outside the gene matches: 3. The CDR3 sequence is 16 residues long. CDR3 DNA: TGTGCCACCAGTGATTTGATCGGGACAGGGAACACTGAAGCTTTCTTT. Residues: CATSDLIGTGNTEAFF.

CDR3 DNA: TGCAGCGTCCGGACTAGCGGGGACTCCTACAATGAGCAGTTCTTC. It codes for CSVRTSGDSYNEQFF. The chain couples TRBV29-1 to TRBJ2-1; 12 nucleotides match TRBD2. The CDR3 contains 15 residues. The V gene's germline CDR1 is SQVTM and CDR2 ANQGSEA. With 6 bases clipped from V and 0 bases from J, the junction kept 3 bases outside the gene matches.

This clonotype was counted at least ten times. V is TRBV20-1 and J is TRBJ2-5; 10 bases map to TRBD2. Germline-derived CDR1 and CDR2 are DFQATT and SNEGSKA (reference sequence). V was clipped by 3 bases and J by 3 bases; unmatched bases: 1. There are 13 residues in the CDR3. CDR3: CSASGLAEETQYF. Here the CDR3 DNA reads TGCAGTGCTAGCGGACTAGCGGAAGAGACCCAGTACTTC.

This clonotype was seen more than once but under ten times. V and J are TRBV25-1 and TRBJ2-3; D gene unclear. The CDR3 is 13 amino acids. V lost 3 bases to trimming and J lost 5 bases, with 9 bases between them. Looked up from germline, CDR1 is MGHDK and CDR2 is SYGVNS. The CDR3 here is CASSENLGDTQYF. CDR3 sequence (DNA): TGTGCCAGCAGTGAGAACCTCGGAGATACGCAGTATTTT.

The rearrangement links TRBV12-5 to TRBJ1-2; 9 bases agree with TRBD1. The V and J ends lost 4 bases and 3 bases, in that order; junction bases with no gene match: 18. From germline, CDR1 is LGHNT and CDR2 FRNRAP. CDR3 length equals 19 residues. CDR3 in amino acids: CASGSNRGPSPLRHYGYTF. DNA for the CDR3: TGTGCTAGTGGTTCAAACAGGGGGCCTTCCCCACTTCGTCACTATGGCTACACCTTC.

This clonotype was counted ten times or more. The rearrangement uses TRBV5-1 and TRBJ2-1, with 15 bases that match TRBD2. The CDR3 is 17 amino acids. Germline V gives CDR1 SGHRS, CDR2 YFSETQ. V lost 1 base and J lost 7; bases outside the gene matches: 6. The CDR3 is CASSLRTSGRGGNEQFF. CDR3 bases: TGCGCCAGCAGCTTGCGGACTAGCGGGAGGGGAGGGAATGAGCAGTTCTTC. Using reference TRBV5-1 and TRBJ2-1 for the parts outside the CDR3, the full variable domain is KAGVTQTPRYLIKTRGQQVTLSCSPISGHRSVSWYQQTPGQGLQFLFEYFSETQRNKGNFPGRFSGRQFSNSRSEMNVSTLELGDSALYLCASSLRTSGRGGNEQFFGPGTRLTVL.

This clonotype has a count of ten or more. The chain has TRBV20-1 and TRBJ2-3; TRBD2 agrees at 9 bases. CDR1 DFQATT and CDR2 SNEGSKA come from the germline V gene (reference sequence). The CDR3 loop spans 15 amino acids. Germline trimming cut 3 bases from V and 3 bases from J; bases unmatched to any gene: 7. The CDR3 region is CSASSGSGSTDTQYF. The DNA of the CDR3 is TGCAGTGCTAGTTCGGGTAGCGGGAGTACAGATACGCAGTATTTT.

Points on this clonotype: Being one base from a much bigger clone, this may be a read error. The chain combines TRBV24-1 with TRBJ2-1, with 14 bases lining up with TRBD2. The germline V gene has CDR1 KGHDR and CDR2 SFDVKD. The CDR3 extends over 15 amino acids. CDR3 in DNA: TGTGTCACCAGTGCCAGACTAGCGGGAGGGCGAGAGCAGTTCTTC. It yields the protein CVTSARLAGGREQFF.